This T cell receptor beta chain came from a study of blood T cell repertoires in COVID-19. Study-wide context: Both acute and convalescent COVID-19 samples were obtained from the United States, Italy and Spain. PBMCs, B-cell-depleted T cells, or T cells were the source of the cDNA or gDNA that made up the material.

Germline loops: CDR1 LGHNA, CDR2 YSLEER. The CDR3 sequence is 15 residues long. After removal of 1 base from V and 5 bases from J, the junction contained 7 bases not matched to a gene. In the study's own analysis: It was from reference gene primer amplification that nucleated cell counts were estimated. Produced via immunoSEQ multiplex PCR; TCRdb's table is partial and in-frame only. V, J and clone size are taken as reported in that table, and D and trimming were inferred from the DNA itself. The sample carries about 74,000 clones, 88% recorded once. This clone was found a few times. The chain links TRBV4-3 to TRBJ1-2; the match to TRBD1 covers 7 bases. The TCR comes from an elderly woman with active or convalescent COVID-19. Sequenced input: peripheral blood. CDR3 amino acids: CASSQVGAGGYGYTF. Written as DNA, the CDR3 is TGCGCCAGCAGCCAAGTTGGGGCAGGGGGATATGGCTACACCTTC.